Following are 14 T cell receptor beta chains from one sample sequenced in a study of blood T cell repertoires in COVID-19. The table came from immunoSEQ multiplex PCR; TCRdb's copy has only in-frame clones and leaves some out. The sample lists about 64,000 clones; around four fifths were seen once. What was sequenced was peripheral blood. These receptors originate from a human donor in a cohort sampled during active COVID-19.

The rearrangement uses TRBV5-6 and TRBJ1-3; 9 bases line up with TRBD1. The germline gives CDR1 SGHDT, CDR2 YYEEEE. The CDR3 sequence is 15 residues long. V lost 4 bases and J lost 4; bases outside the gene matches: 6. The CDR3 here is CASSPTGGAGNTIYF. In DNA form, the CDR3 reads TGTGCCAGCAGCCCAACAGGGGGCGCGGGAAACACCATATATTTT. The complete variable domain, with remaining parts taken from reference TRBV5-6 and TRBJ1-3, reads DAGVTQSPTHLIKTRGQQVTLRCSPKSGHDTVSWYQQALGQGPQFIFQYYEEEERQRGNFPDRFSGHQFPNYSSELNVNALLLGDSALYLCASSPTGGAGNTIYFGEGSWLTVV.

J is TRBJ2-5 and V is TRBV7-2; D possibly corresponds to TRBD1 (6 bases). This CDR3 contains 15 residues. CDR1 is SGHTA, CDR2 FQGNSA, per germline. Trimming took off 4 bases at V and 5 bases at J, with 17 bases between the two ends. The CDR3 region has the DNA TGTGCCAGCAGCTACGAGGGGGTTCTCAGGGAGACCCAGTACTTC. It encodes CASSYEGVLRETQYF. Full variable domain (remainder filled in from reference TRBV7-2 and TRBJ2-5): GAGVSQSPSNKVTEKGKDVELRCDPISGHTALYWYRQSLGQGLEFLIYFQGNSAPDKSGLPSDRFSAERTGGSVSTLTIQRTQQEDSAVYLCASSYEGVLRETQYFGPGTRLLVL.

V and J are TRBV7-9 and TRBJ2-3; 7 bases are shared with TRBD2. The CDR3 has 14 residues. The germline CDR1 and CDR2 sequences are SEHNR and FQNEAQ (reference sequence). Losses at the gene ends were 2 bases for V and 4 bases for J; bases not matched to a gene: 3. Written as DNA, the CDR3 is TGTGCCAGCAGCTTAAGCGGGGTGGCAGATACGCAGTATTTT. Protein sequence: CASSLSGVADTQYF. The full variable domain, with the rest looked up from reference TRBV7-9 and TRBJ2-3, is DTGVSQNPRHKITKRGQNVTFRCDPISEHNRLYWYRQTLGQGPEFLTYFQNEAQLEKSRLLSDRFSAERPKGSFSTLEIQRTEQGDSAMYLCASSLSGVADTQYFGPGTRLTVL.

This chain joins TRBV9 and TRBJ2-1; TRBD1 agrees at 8 bases. J gave up 8 bases and V 5 bases, and 6 bases lay outside the gene matches. From germline, CDR1 is SGDLS and CDR2 YYNGEE. The CDR3 covers 13 residues. In nucleotides, the CDR3 is TGTGCCAGCAGTTACAGGGGGATCGATGAGCAGTTCTTC. Translating gives CASSYRGIDEQFF.

This chain uses TRBV16 with TRBJ2-7, with a possible D match to TRBD1 (5 bases). Germline lookup yields CDR1 KGHSY and CDR2 FQNENV. V lost 0 bases to trimming and J lost 5 bases, with 14 bases between them. CDR3 size: 15 residues. The CDR3 region is CASSQSAGQPHEQYF. The CDR3, as DNA: TGTGCCAGCAGCCAATCTGCAGGACAACCCCACGAGCAGTACTTC.

The rearrangement links TRBV19 to TRBJ1-6, with D unclear. V lost 5 bases, J lost 8 bases, and 13 bases lay in between. The germline gives CDR1 LNHDA, CDR2 SQIVND (reference sequence). This CDR3 is built from 14 residues. CDR3 residues: CASSHTLEDSPLHF. Here the CDR3 DNA reads TGTGCCAGTAGTCACACTCTCGAGGATTCACCCCTCCACTTT.

This chain uses TRBV29-1 with TRBJ2-7, with TRBD1 identical over 9 bases. Germline lookup yields CDR1 SQVTM and CDR2 ANQGSEA. The J segment lost 3 bases and the V segment lost 3 bases, leaving 9 bases of the junction unmatched. The CDR3 loop spans 15 amino acids. This CDR3 reads CSVDSGTGPLYEQYF. The DNA for the CDR3 is TGCAGCGTTGATTCCGGGACAGGGCCCCTCTACGAGCAGTACTTC.

This chain joins TRBV10-2 and TRBJ2-5; D may be TRBD1 (6 bases). This CDR3 contains 16 residues. V lost 4 bases and J 9 bases, leaving 24 bases between the germline ends. Germline V gene data show CDR1 as WSHSY and CDR2 as SAAADI. In DNA, the CDR3 is TGCGCCAGCAGTGCTCAAGACCAGTTAGGGGGTGGTTCCCAGTACTTC. As protein: CASSAQDQLGGGSQYF.

The rearrangement joins TRBV29-1 to TRBJ1-1; 11 bases agree with TRBD1. Germline CDR1 reads SQVTM; CDR2 reads ANQGSEA. The length of the CDR3 is 11 residues. V was clipped by 6 bases and J by 6 bases; unmatched bases: 0. The CDR3 coding sequence is TGCAGCGTGGGACAGGGGGCTGAAGCTTTCTTT. It is translated as CSVGQGAEAFF.

V is TRBV6-6 and J is TRBJ2-3; D is perhaps TRBD1 (6 bases). Trimming cost V 0 bases and J 7 bases, with 11 bases left between them. The CDR3 consists of 14 residues. CDR1 is MNHNY, CDR2 SVGAGI, per germline (reference sequence). CDR3 sequence: CASSYSQGKNTQYF. CDR3 nucleotide sequence: TGTGCCAGCAGTTACTCCCAGGGGAAGAATACGCAGTATTTT.

In this sample, this clone turned up a few times. This sequence joins TRBV10-2 and TRBJ1-5; no firm D call. V was trimmed by 4 bases and J by 4 bases, leaving 8 bases between them. CDR1 is WSHSY and CDR2 is SAAADI in the germline V gene. The length of the CDR3 is 13 residues. CDR3 in DNA: TGCGCCAGCAGTGGTTCATTTAATCAGCCCCAGCATTTT. Amino acids: CASSGSFNQPQHF.

This chain uses TRBV12-3 or TRBV12-4 with TRBJ1-2, with 9 bases fitting TRBD1. This CDR3 comprises 13 residues. The V gene end was trimmed by 4 bases and the J gene end by 8 bases; junction bases not matched to a gene: 5. CDR3: CASSSQGAQGYTF. CDR3 sequence (DNA): TGTGCCAGCAGTTCACAGGGGGCGCAAGGCTACACCTTC.

The chain carries TRBV6-6 and TRBJ1-1; D is unclear. The germline gives CDR1 MNHNY, CDR2 SVGAGI (reference sequence). The CDR3 runs 14 residues. Trimming pared 6 bases from V and 5 bases from J, leaving 16 bases between. CDR3 protein: CASRAVEGRTEAFF. CDR3 DNA sequence: TGTGCCAGCAGAGCCGTTGAGGGTAGGACTGAAGCTTTCTTT.

The chain has TRBV28 and TRBJ1-1; 8 bases fit TRBD1. The CDR3 extends over 13 amino acids. V shed 7 bases and J 11 bases; nucleotides not matched to a gene: 12. The germline V gene encodes CDR1 MDHEN and CDR2 SYDVKM. CDR3 sequence reads: CASTRNPQGAAFF. In DNA, the CDR3 is TGTGCCAGCACCCGGAATCCCCAGGGGGCTGCTTTCTTT.